This TCR beta chain derives from a study of T cells after posttransplantation cyclophosphamide. General study findings and limits: Donor-recipient repertoire similarity was low at 1-2 months, rising over year one. TRB overlap between skin or GI tissue T cells and blood was limited.

In this sample, this clone turned up many times. Its matching antigen is unknown. A marrow graft followed busulfan-fludarabine conditioning, with cyclophosphamide on days +3 and +4. Only in-frame clones appear in the TCRdb table, and some are missing; sequencing was by immunoSEQ multiplex PCR. The profile covers around 10,000 clones, none occurring a single time. V lost 7 bases and J lost 2, with 12 bases in between. The CDR3 consists of 14 residues. The germline CDR1 and CDR2 sequences are SNHLY and FYNNEI. The receptor was derived from a female patient in her 40s who received an allogeneic stem cell transplant from a related donor, was CMV-positive, and had no GVHD. T cells may partly derive from the graft donor. The sequenced sample was PBMCs, obtained after allogeneic stem cell transplant with posttransplant cyclophosphamide. The rearrangement links TRBV2 to TRBJ1-5; D is unclear. The CDR3 nucleotides are TGTGCCAGCAAAGCAGCGCTAGGCAATCAGCCCCAGCATTTT. As protein: CASKAALGNQPQHF.